The entry below describes one T cell receptor beta chain. The source of the sample is a study of cytomegalovirus exposure and HLA in healthy donors. V lost 8 bases and J lost 3; bases outside the gene matches: 5. Germline CDR1 is MNHEY and CDR2 is SMNVEV (reference sequence). The CDR3 covers 13 residues. Primers: 60 Vbeta forward and 13 Jbeta reverse. The table came from immunoSEQ multiplex PCR; TCRdb's copy has only in-frame clones and leaves some out. This sample has about 98,000 clones, with roughly 76% found just once. The sequencing input was PBMCs. The chain joins TRBV27 to TRBJ2-7, with 9 bases lining up with TRBD1. The receptor's source is a man aged 50-60 years in good health and CMV-seronegative. CDR3 residues: CASAGTGIYEQYF. The DNA for the CDR3 is TGTGCCAGCGCAGGGACAGGGATCTACGAGCAGTACTTC.